The 30 T cell receptor beta chains listed next were all sequenced from one sample in a study of control samples from healthy donors and cancer patients. Assay used: immunoSEQ multiplex PCR; TCRdb lists only in-frame clones, some missing. The sample totals roughly 190,000 clones. Sequenced input: blood. The receptors here all came from a woman in her thirties in good health.

The chain combines TRBV18 with TRBJ1-2; a possible D gene is TRBD1 (5 bases). Germline V CDR1 and CDR2: KGHSH, LQKENI. CDR3 length: 13 amino acids. V gave up 3 bases and J gave up 5 bases, with 10 bases separating them. The CDR3 region is CASSPGPPYGYTF. Here the CDR3 DNA reads TGTGCCAGCTCACCGGGGCCTCCGTATGGCTACACCTTC.

V gene TRBV4-3 combines with J gene TRBJ2-1; D assignment may be TRBD1 or TRBD2 (5 bases each). With 0 bases removed from V and 7 bases from J, the gap between germline ends came to 16 bases. The CDR3 extends over 16 amino acids. Germline-derived CDR1 and CDR2 are LGHNA and YSLEER. CDR3 loop: CASSQERGRAVNEQFF. The CDR3 region has the DNA TGCGCCAGCAGCCAAGAGAGGGGCAGGGCAGTAAATGAGCAGTTCTTC.

The rearrangement joins TRBV7-9 to TRBJ2-3; TRBD1 aligns across 10 bases. V was clipped by 5 bases and J by 2 bases; unmatched bases: 13. The CDR3 is made up of 18 amino acids. Germline V CDR1 and CDR2: SEHNR, FQNEAQ (reference sequence). CDR3 in amino acids: CASSPQGVGTGVTDTQYF. The CDR3 nucleotides are TGTGCCAGCAGCCCTCAGGGAGTCGGGACAGGGGTCACAGATACGCAGTATTTT.

The rearrangement uses TRBV28 and TRBJ1-5; D may be TRBD1 (6 bases). The CDR3 is 14 amino acids. CDR1 and CDR2 (germline): MDHEN, SYDVKM. Trimming stripped 4 bases from V and 7 bases from J, with 14 bases between. CDR3 sequence: CASSSTGSGQPQHF. The CDR3 DNA follows: TGTGCCAGCAGTTCAACAGGGTCGGGGCAGCCCCAGCATTTT.

This rearrangement joins TRBV2 to TRBJ1-4; tentatively, D is TRBD1 (6 bases). V was trimmed by 11 bases and J by 2 bases, leaving 12 bases between them. The CDR3 contains 13 residues. The germline V gene has CDR1 SNHLY and CDR2 FYNNEI. The chain's CDR3 is CARGGGTNEKLFF. The CDR3 DNA reads as TGTGCCCGGGGCGGGGGCACTAATGAAAAACTGTTTTTT.

The chain has TRBV30 and TRBJ1-2, with 9 bases lining up with TRBD1. V shed 3 bases and J 4 bases; nucleotides not matched to a gene: 6. The CDR3 runs to 14 residues. Germline V gene lookup returns CDR1 GTSNPN and CDR2 SVGIG (reference sequence). The CDR3 is CAWRPGQGVYGYTF. CDR3 coding DNA: TGTGCCTGGAGACCGGGACAGGGCGTCTATGGCTACACCTTC.

The V and J genes are TRBV10-3 and TRBJ2-7, with D tentatively TRBD1 (6 bases). Germline values: CDR1 ENHRY, CDR2 SYGVKD. Trimming cost V 4 bases and J 0 bases, with 10 bases left between them. CDR3 size: 14 residues. The CDR3 loop is CAISGQESSYEQYF. DNA for the CDR3: TGTGCCATCAGTGGACAGGAGAGCTCCTACGAGCAGTACTTC.

CDR3 sequence: CASSLRPAGRGNQPQHF. DNA for the CDR3: TGTGCCAGCAGTTTACGCCCCGCGGGGAGGGGCAATCAGCCCCAGCATTTT. This rearrangement joins TRBV27 to TRBJ1-5, with D hard to call. CDR1 is MNHEY and CDR2 is SMNVEV in the germline V gene (reference sequence). CDR3 length equals 17 residues. Trimming left V 2 bases short and J 2 bases short, with 16 bases between.

The V call is TRBV5-1, the J call TRBJ2-5; 8 bases align to TRBD2. Trimming took 5 bases from V and 5 from J; bases not matched to a gene: 14. CDR3 size: 16 residues. Germline CDR1 is SGHRS and CDR2 is YFSETQ. In DNA form, the CDR3 reads TGCGCCAGCAGGACACCCCTCAGACTAGCGACGGAGACCCAGTACTTC. It is translated as CASRTPLRLATETQYF.

The rearrangement joins TRBV28 to TRBJ2-7; TRBD2 aligns across 8 bases. Looked up from germline, CDR1 is MDHEN and CDR2 is SYDVKM. This CDR3 has 17 residues. Unmatched junction bases numbered 12, after V lost 5 bases and J lost 0 bases. The CDR3 loop reads CASSGVSGDPSSYEQYF. The CDR3 bases are TGTGCCAGCAGTGGGGTTAGCGGGGATCCTAGCTCCTACGAGCAGTACTTC.

Comment on this clone: An end of the junction differs from the germline gene, which may be a read error. CDR3 in DNA: TGTGCCAGCAGTGCAGGGGCCCCACTTGGGGACTTC. Protein product: CASSAGAPLGDF. This rearrangement joins TRBV7-8 to TRBJ2-7; possibly TRBD1 for D (6 bases). Germline V gene sequence: CDR1 SGHVS, CDR2 FQNEAQ. This CDR3 has 12 residues.

The V and J genes are TRBV7-9 and TRBJ1-2; possibly TRBD1 for D (5 bases). V gave up 5 bases and J gave up 6 bases, with 19 bases separating them. Germline assignment: CDR1 SEHNR and CDR2 FQNEAQ (reference sequence). The CDR3 sequence is 15 residues long. The CDR3 loop reads CASSNPKGSKDGYTF. In DNA form, the CDR3 reads TGTGCCAGCAGCAATCCAAAGGGGAGTAAGGATGGCTACACCTTC.

The rearrangement joins TRBV5-1 to TRBJ1-1; no definite D call. Trimming pared 2 bases from V and 0 bases from J, leaving 14 bases between. Germline V CDR1 and CDR2: SGHRS, YFSETQ. The CDR3 has 16 residues. The DNA of the CDR3 is TGCGCCAGCAGCTTTATCGAGTTGACCATGAACACTGAAGCTTTCTTT. This encodes CASSFIELTMNTEAFF.

The rearrangement uses TRBV2 and TRBJ1-2; D may be TRBD1 (5 bases). Germline assignment: CDR1 SNHLY and CDR2 FYNNEI. Between the trimmed V and J ends, which lost 9 bases and 5 bases, there was a span of 19 bases. CDR3 length: 14 amino acids. CDR3 nucleotide sequence: TGTGCCAGTCAAAGTGATCGGACATTTTATGGCTACACCTTC. It encodes CASQSDRTFYGYTF.

This chain uses TRBV12-3 or TRBV12-4 with TRBJ1-2, with 7 positions matching TRBD1. V lost 6 bases, J lost 8 bases, and 6 bases stayed unmatched. The CDR3 has 12 amino acids. The CDR3, as DNA: TGTGCCAGCAGACAGGGGTTAGAAGGCTACACCTTC. It translates to CASRQGLEGYTF.

The chain combines TRBV7-9 with TRBJ1-3, with 8 bases fitting TRBD1. Germline V gene lookup returns CDR1 SEHNR and CDR2 FQNEAQ (reference sequence). V trimming: 3 bases; J trimming: 0 bases; junction bases outside the gene matches: 4. The CDR3 has 16 amino acids. The CDR3 DNA follows: TGTGCCAGCAGCTTCGGGGACAGGTACTCTGGAAACACCATATATTTT. It yields the protein CASSFGDRYSGNTIYF.

The gene calls are TRBV9 and TRBJ1-1, with D hard to call. This CDR3 has 14 residues. Germline-derived CDR1 and CDR2 are SGDLS and YYNGEE. V was pared by 4 bases and J by 1 base, with 11 bases between. CDR3 loop: CASSPRAGNTEAFF. The CDR3, as DNA: TGTGCCAGCAGCCCACGAGCAGGGAACACTGAAGCTTTCTTT. Full variable domain (remainder filled in from reference TRBV9 and TRBJ1-1): DSGVTQTPKHLITATGQRVTLRCSPRSGDLSVYWYQQSLDQGLQFLIQYYNGEERAKGNILERFSAQQFPDLHSELNLSSLELGDSALYFCASSPRAGNTEAFFGQGTRLTVV.

The rearrangement links TRBV9 to TRBJ2-1, with D hard to call. There are 14 residues in the CDR3. Trimming took off 0 bases at V and 7 bases at J, with 11 bases between the two ends. CDR1 and CDR2 (germline): SGDLS, YYNGEE. CDR3 loop: CASSVDAAKNEQFF. The CDR3, as DNA: TGTGCCAGCAGCGTAGACGCCGCCAAGAATGAGCAGTTCTTC.

Note on this clone: In the same sample, other DNA sequences code for this CDR3. The chain employs TRBV28 and TRBJ1-2, with D hard to call. V lost 2 bases to trimming and J lost 4 bases, with 5 bases between them. CDR3 length: 12 amino acids. In germline, CDR1 is MDHEN, CDR2 SYDVKM. This CDR3 reads CASSLRTYGYTF. In nucleotides, the CDR3 is TGTGCCAGCAGTTTACGAACCTATGGCTACACCTTC.

The rearrangement links TRBV7-9 to TRBJ1-2, with TRBD1 matching 10 bases. The ends lost 3 bases at V and 5 bases at J; junction bases unmatched: 3. Germline loops: CDR1 SEHNR, CDR2 FQNEAQ (reference sequence). The CDR3 is made up of 14 amino acids. CDR3 nucleotides: TGTGCCAGCAGCTTCGGGGGACAGGGGTATGGCTACACCTTC. Translating it yields CASSFGGQGYGYTF.

The chain joins TRBV2 to TRBJ2-1; no reliable D call. The V gene's germline CDR1 is SNHLY and CDR2 FYNNEI. The CDR3 has 12 residues. V was shortened by 7 bases and J by 10 bases, with 14 bases between the two germline ends. The CDR3 sequence is CASTLSPLEQFF. Here the CDR3 DNA reads TGTGCCAGCACCTTGAGCCCGTTGGAGCAGTTCTTC.

The chain uses TRBV30 and TRBJ2-1, with TRBD1 matching over 9 bases. The CDR3 runs to 16 residues. V gave up 0 bases and J gave up 5 bases; unmatched junction bases: 8. Germline-derived CDR1 and CDR2 are GTSNPN and SVGIG (reference sequence). The CDR3 sequence is CAWSVLLTGGDNEQFF. The CDR3 DNA is TGTGCCTGGAGTGTACTTCTGACAGGGGGTGACAATGAGCAGTTCTTC.

Concerning this clone itself: Additional DNA sequences in this sample encode the identical CDR3. The chain recombines TRBV11-3 with TRBJ2-3, with D perhaps given as TRBD1 or TRBD2 (5 bases each). This CDR3 region has 13 residues. Per germline, CDR1 SGHNT and CDR2 YENEEA. Trimming removed 0 bases at V and 4 bases at J, with 5 bases between. The CDR3 sequence is CASSLEGADTQYF. CDR3 bases: TGTGCCAGCAGCTTAGAGGGGGCAGATACGCAGTATTTT.

This chain links TRBV5-6 with TRBJ1-1; the D is unclear. The germline V gene encodes CDR1 SGHDT and CDR2 YYEEEE. The CDR3 is made up of 14 amino acids. V lost 4 bases and J lost 6, with 16 bases in between. CDR3: CASSGGVKGPEAFF. The CDR3 DNA sequence: TGTGCCAGCAGCGGCGGGGTTAAGGGCCCTGAAGCTTTCTTT. Combining the CDR3 with reference TRBV5-6 and TRBJ1-1 gives the whole variable domain DAGVTQSPTHLIKTRGQQVTLRCSPKSGHDTVSWYQQALGQGPQFIFQYYEEEERQRGNFPDRFSGHQFPNYSSELNVNALLLGDSALYLCASSGGVKGPEAFFGQGTRLTVV.

The chain couples TRBV5-4 to TRBJ2-7; D is perhaps TRBD1 or TRBD2 (5 bases each). With 4 bases removed from V and 7 bases from J, the gap between germline ends came to 9 bases. This CDR3 comprises 11 residues. The V gene's germline CDR1 is SGHNT and CDR2 YYREEE (reference sequence). The chain's CDR3 is CASSGGPEQYF. CDR3 DNA: TGTGCCAGCAGCGGGGGACCGGAGCAGTACTTC.

The V call is TRBV28, the J call TRBJ2-7; possible D gene TRBD2, 6 bases. Trimming shortened V by 4 bases and J by 7 bases, and 17 bases separated the two germline ends. Germline values: CDR1 MDHEN, CDR2 SYDVKM. The CDR3 loop spans 14 amino acids. The CDR3 DNA is TGTGCCAGCAGTTCCGTCACGGGGGTAGGGGAGCAGTACTTC. It yields the protein CASSSVTGVGEQYF.

The J gene is TRBJ1-2, the V gene TRBV28; D is undetermined. Germline lookup yields CDR1 MDHEN and CDR2 SYDVKM. V lost 3 bases, J lost 0 bases, and 11 bases lay in between. The CDR3 covers 15 residues. This CDR3 is CASSFTGSANYGYTF. The CDR3 DNA reads as TGTGCCAGCAGTTTTACCGGCAGCGCTAACTATGGCTACACCTTC.

The chain is built from TRBV19 and TRBJ2-3; TRBD2 matches 9 bases. V lost 5 bases to trimming and J lost 0 bases; unmatched junction nucleotides: 6. This CDR3 has 16 amino acids. Germline CDR1 reads LNHDA; CDR2 reads SQIVND (reference sequence). The CDR3 nucleotides read TGTGCCAGTAGTCCCATAGCGGGGGCTAGCACAGATACGCAGTATTTT. This codes for CASSPIAGASTDTQYF.

This sequence joins TRBV6-5 and TRBJ2-1, with no clear D. Germline CDR1 is MNHEY and CDR2 is SVGAGI. Between the trimmed V and J ends, which lost 2 bases and 1 base, there was a span of 9 bases. The CDR3 extends over 15 amino acids. This CDR3 is CASSYDGGSYNEQFF. The CDR3 nucleotides are TGTGCCAGCAGTTACGACGGTGGGTCCTACAATGAGCAGTTCTTC.

This chain links TRBV7-3 with TRBJ1-6, with D possibly being TRBD1 (5 bases). V was trimmed by 2 bases and J by 6 bases, leaving 11 bases between them. The CDR3 loop spans 15 amino acids. CDR1 is SGHTA and CDR2 is FQGTGA in the germline V gene. The CDR3 spells CASSLRGERNSPLHF. CDR3 bases: TGTGCCAGCAGCTTACGAGGGGAACGTAATTCACCCCTCCACTTT.